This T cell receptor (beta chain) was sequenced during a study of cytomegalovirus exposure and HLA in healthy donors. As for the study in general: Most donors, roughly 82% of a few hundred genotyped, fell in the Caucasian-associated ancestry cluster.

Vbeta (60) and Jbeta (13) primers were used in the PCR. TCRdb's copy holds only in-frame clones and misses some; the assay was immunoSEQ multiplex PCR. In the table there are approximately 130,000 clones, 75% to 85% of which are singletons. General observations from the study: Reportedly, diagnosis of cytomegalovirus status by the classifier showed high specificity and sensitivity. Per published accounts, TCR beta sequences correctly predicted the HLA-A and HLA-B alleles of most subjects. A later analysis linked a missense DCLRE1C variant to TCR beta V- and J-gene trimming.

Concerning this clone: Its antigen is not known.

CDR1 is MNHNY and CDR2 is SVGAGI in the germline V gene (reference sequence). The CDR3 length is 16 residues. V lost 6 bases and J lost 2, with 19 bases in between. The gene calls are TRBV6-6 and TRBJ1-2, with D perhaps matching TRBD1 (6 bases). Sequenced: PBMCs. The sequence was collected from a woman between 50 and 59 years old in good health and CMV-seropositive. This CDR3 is CASSPSRGTLNYGYTF. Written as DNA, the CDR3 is TGTGCCAGCAGCCCCTCAAGGGGGACCCTAAACTATGGCTACACCTTC.